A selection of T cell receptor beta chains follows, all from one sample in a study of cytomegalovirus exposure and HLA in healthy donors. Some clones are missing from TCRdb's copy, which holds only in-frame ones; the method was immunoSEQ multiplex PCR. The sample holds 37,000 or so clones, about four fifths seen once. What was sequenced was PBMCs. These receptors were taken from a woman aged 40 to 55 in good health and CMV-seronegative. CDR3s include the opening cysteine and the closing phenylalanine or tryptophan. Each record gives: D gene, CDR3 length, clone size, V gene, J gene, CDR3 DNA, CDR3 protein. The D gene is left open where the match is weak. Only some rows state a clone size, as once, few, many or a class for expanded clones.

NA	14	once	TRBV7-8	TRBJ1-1	TGTGCCAGCAGCCGATGGCAGGAGCGGCCTGAAGCTTTCTTT	CASSRWQERPEAFF
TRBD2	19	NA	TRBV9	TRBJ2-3	TGTGCCAGCAGCGCTTCGGCGGGACTAGCGGGGGTGGGCACAGATACGCAGTATTTT	CASSASAGLAGVGTDTQYF
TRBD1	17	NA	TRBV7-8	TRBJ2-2	TGTGCCAGCAGCTTAGGTCCCGGGACAGGGCTCACCGGGGAGCTGTTTTTT	CASSLGPGTGLTGELFF
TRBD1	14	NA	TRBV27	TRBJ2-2	TGTGCCAGCTCCCAGACAGGGTCTCGGCGGGAGCTGTTTTTT	CASSQTGSRRELFF
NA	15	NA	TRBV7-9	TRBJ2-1	TGTGCCAGCAGCTACACAGGGAGCTCCTACAATGAGCAGTTCTTC	CASSYTGSSYNEQFF
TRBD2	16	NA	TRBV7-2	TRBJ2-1	TGTGCCAGCAAGGCGGGGGGGCAAAGTGTCTACAATGAGCAGTTCTTC	CASKAGGQSVYNEQFF
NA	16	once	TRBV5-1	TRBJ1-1	TGCGCCAGCAGCCCGGATAGGGGGTCCCGACGTACTGAAGCTTTCTTT	CASSPDRGSRRTEAFF
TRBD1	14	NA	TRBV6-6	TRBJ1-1	TGTGCCAGCATTCCCCGACAGGGATCCACTGAAGCTTTCTTT	CASIPRQGSTEAFF
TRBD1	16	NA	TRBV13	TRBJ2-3	TGTGCCAGCAGCTTACAGGGGGAGCTAAACACAGATACGCAGTATTTT	CASSLQGELNTDTQYF
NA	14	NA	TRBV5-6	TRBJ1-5	TGTGCCAGCAGCTTGGGCAGGGGTTATCAGCCCCAGCATTTT	CASSLGRGYQPQHF
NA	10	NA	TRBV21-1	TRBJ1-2	TGTGCCAAGACCGCGGTTCCGTACACCTTC	CAKTAVPYTF
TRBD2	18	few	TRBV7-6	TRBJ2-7	TGTGCCAGCAGCTTAGCGACGGGGAGCGGGGGGCCAGCCTACGAGCAGTACTTC	CASSLATGSGGPAYEQYF
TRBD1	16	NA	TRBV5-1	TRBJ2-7	TGCGCCAGCAGCACGGCCCGACGGGGACAGCCCTACGAGCAGTACTTC	CASSTARRGQPYEQYF
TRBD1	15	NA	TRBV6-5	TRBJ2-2	TGTGCCAGCAGTTACGGGGACAGGAGGATCGGGGAGCTGTTTTTT	CASSYGDRRIGELFF
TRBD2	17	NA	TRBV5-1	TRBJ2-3	TGCGCCAGCAGCAAGGGACTAGCGGGGGCAATCACAGATACGCAGTATTTT	CASSKGLAGAITDTQYF
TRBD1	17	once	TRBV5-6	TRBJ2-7	TGTGCCAGCAGCACCCGACAGGGAAGTTTTTTAGCCTACGAGCAGTACTTC	CASSTRQGSFLAYEQYF
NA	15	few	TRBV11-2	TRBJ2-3	TGTGCCAGCAGCTTAGGTGGGAGAAGCACAGATACGCAGTATTTT	CASSLGGRSTDTQYF
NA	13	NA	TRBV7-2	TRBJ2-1	TGTGCCAGCAGCTTAGCGTTCGGGGATGAGCAGTTCTTC	CASSLAFGDEQFF
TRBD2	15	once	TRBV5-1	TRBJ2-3	TGCGCCAGCACCGACGGACTAGCGGGGACAGATACGCAGTATTTT	CASTDGLAGTDTQYF
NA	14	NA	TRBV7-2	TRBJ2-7	TGTGCCAGCCGATTGGGGGGGGCTCTCTACGAGCAGTACTTC	CASRLGGALYEQYF
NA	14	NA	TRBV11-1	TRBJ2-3	TGTGCCAGCAGCTCATGGGAGGCCACAGATACGCAGTATTTT	CASSSWEATDTQYF
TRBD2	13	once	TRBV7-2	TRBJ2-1	TGTGCCAGCACCATCGGGGGGTACAATGAGCAGTTCTTC	CASTIGGYNEQFF
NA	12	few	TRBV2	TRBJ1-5	TGTGCCAGCAGCGCGGACATAAAGCCCCAGCATTTT	CASSADIKPQHF
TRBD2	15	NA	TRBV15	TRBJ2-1	TGTGCCACCAGCAGCGGGACTAGCGGGTACAATGAGCAGTTCTTC	CATSSGTSGYNEQFF
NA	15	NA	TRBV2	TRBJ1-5	TGTGCCAGCAGTGAACAGGGTGTGGGCAATCAGCCCCAGCATTTT	CASSEQGVGNQPQHF
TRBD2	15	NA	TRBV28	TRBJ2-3	TGTGCCAGCCGCGTAGCGGGGGGGCCCACAGATACGCAGTATTTT	CASRVAGGPTDTQYF
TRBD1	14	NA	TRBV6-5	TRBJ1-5	TGTGCCAGCAGCCCGGACAGGGGGAATCAGCCCCAGCATTTT	CASSPDRGNQPQHF
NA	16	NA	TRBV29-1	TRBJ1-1	TGCAGCGCCCAACCTTGGGGGGGGAACATGAACACTGAAGCTTTCTTT	CSAQPWGGNMNTEAFF
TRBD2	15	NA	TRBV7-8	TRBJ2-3	TGTGCCAGCAGCTTTCTAGCGGCGGGCACAGATACGCAGTATTTT	CASSFLAAGTDTQYF
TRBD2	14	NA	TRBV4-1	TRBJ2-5	TGCGCCAGCAGCCATACACTAGCGTGGGAGACCCAGTACTTC	CASSHTLAWETQYF
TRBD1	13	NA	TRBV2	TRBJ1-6	TGTGCCAGTCGACAGGGGGTATATTCACCCCTCCACTTT	CASRQGVYSPLHF
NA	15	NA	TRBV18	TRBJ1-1	TGTGCCAGCTCTCCACATCCTGAGGGGAACACTGAAGCTTTCTTT	CASSPHPEGNTEAFF
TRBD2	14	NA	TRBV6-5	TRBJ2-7	TGTGCCAGCAGTTCTCTAGCGGGGATCTACGAGCAGTACTTC	CASSSLAGIYEQYF
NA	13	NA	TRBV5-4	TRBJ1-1	TGTGCCAGCAGCTTAGGGGGTGGCACTGAAGCTTTCTTT	CASSLGGGTEAFF
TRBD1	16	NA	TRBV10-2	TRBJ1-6	TGCGCCAGCAGGGAATATCTGGACAGGGGGGGTACACCCCTCCACTTT	CASREYLDRGGTPLHF
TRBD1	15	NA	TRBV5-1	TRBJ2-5	TGCGCCAGCAGCTTGGCCACAGGGGGTAGAGAGACCCAGTACTTC	CASSLATGGRETQYF
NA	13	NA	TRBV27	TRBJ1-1	TGTGCCAGCAGTTCAGGGTTTAACACTGAAGCTTTCTTT	CASSSGFNTEAFF
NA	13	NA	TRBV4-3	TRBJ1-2	TGCGCCAGCAGCCAAGCCGTCAGGGATGGCTACACCTTC	CASSQAVRDGYTF
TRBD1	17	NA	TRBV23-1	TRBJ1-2	TGCGCCAGCAGTAGCGGCCGGGACAGGGGAGGAAGCTATGGCTACACCTTC	CASSSGRDRGGSYGYTF
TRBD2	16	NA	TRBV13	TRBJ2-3	TGTGCCAGCAGCTTATCGGGGGGGCCTAGCACAGATACGCAGTATTTT	CASSLSGGPSTDTQYF
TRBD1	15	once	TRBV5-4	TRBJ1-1	TGTGCCAGCAGTCCTAACAGGGGGAAGAACACTGAAGCTTTCTTT	CASSPNRGKNTEAFF
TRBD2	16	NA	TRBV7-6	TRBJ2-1	TGTGCCAGCAGCCCCATCGGGACTAGCGGGGGGAATGAGCAGTTCTTC	CASSPIGTSGGNEQFF
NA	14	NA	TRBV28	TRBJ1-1	TGTGCCAGCAGTTTGGGGACTTCATACACTGAAGCTTTCTTT	CASSLGTSYTEAFF